This paragraph reports one TCR beta chain. Its antigen is not identified. The intended depth for sequencing was 1 in 200,000 to 1 in 1 million T cells. The repertoire was sequenced with immunoSEQ multiplex PCR; TCRdb's copy has only in-frame clones and lacks some. The top ten clones hold 20% to 25% of a sample with some 85,000 clones, about 74% of them seen once. These data originate in a study of cytotoxic CD8 clonotypes in ibrutinib-treated CLL. Findings and caveats of the study: Clonality measured at baseline exceeded age-matched healthy donors, tracking circulating CD8+ T-cell counts. Timing of sampling differed between sustained-remission and progressing patients. Higher clonality was seen at ibrutinib response and a return toward baseline at progression.

In germline, CDR1 is SGHDT, CDR2 YYEEEE. The junction had 13 bases not matched to a gene; V was cut back by 4 bases and J by 4 bases. CDR3 size: 16 residues. The sequenced sample was PBMCs, obtained after 24 months of ibrutinib treatment. The chain couples TRBV5-6 to TRBJ2-5; 7 bases agree with TRBD1. The TCR was taken from a human donor with chronic lymphocytic leukemia. The CDR3, as DNA: TGTGCCAGCAGCCCCTGGACAGGCCTTCCGGGAGAGACCCAGTACTTC. It is translated as CASSPWTGLPGETQYF.